Included here is one T cell receptor (beta chain) sequence, with context. CDR3 size: 17 residues. Trimming took 6 bases from V and 9 from J; bases not matched to a gene: 17. CDR1 and CDR2 (germline): SGHTA, FQGNSA. This record comes from a study of shared T cell receptors in the human thymus. Sequencing was performed with immunoSEQ multiplex PCR; in TCRdb, only in-frame clones are kept and a portion is missing. The sample carries about 710,000 clones, about 90% recorded once. This same sample was also taken into another study, of human thymus T cells.

What was sequenced was thymocytes. This chain connects TRBV7-2 to TRBJ2-1; 10 positions agree with TRBD2. This receptor was obtained from a boy younger than two with a congenital heart defect. CDR3 in DNA: TGTGCCAGCAGTTCCGGGGGGCTAGCGGGAGTTCATCCTGAGCAGTTCTTC. Its translation is CASSSGGLAGVHPEQFF.